The T cell receptor beta chain described here comes from a study of CD8 T cells in Susac syndrome. Random hexamers served to reverse transcribe roughly 0.5 to 1 ug RNA. TCRdb itself ran the immunoSEQ multiplex PCR reads through MiXCR, one entry per CDR3 protein. The data contain more than 90,000 distinct CDR3 sequences, approximately 93% of them singletons. CDR1 and CDR2 from the germline V gene are MGHDK and SYGVNS. The CDR3 is made up of 13 amino acids. V was pared by 8 bases and J by 0 bases, with 7 bases between. The source of this sequence is a human donor with multiple sclerosis. The sample comprised CD4+ T cells from PBMCs. The chain has TRBV25-1 and TRBJ2-2, with D tentatively TRBD1 or TRBD2 (5 bases each). CDR3 region: CASGTTNTGELFF. CDR3 nucleotides: TGTGCCAGCGGGACGACGAACACCGGGGAGCTGTTTTTT.